This TCR beta chain was obtained from a study of blood T cells in healthy people across ages. Study-level background: For every two T cells, template switching captured about one barcoded beta molecule. Overall study findings and caveats: Donors of long life had a larger count of naive CD4+ cells and greater diversity than aged donors. The unknown donor CMV status may have confounded expanded clonotype changes. Observed TCR beta diversity per million T cells went down as age went up. This fall followed a roughly linear course with age.

On this clonotype: Antigen specificity is unknown.

A second PCR of 7 to 11 cycles used a sample-barcoded 5' primer and a J-beta primer mix. TCRdb re-called the 5' RACE reads with MiXCR, one entry per CDR3 protein. The table has 700,000 or so distinct CDR3 sequences, less than 45% seen once; the top ten hold around 32%. Germline lookup yields CDR1 MDHEN and CDR2 SYDVKM. The V and J ends lost 6 bases and 1 base respectively, with 13 bases between them. The CDR3 length is 15 residues. The chain is built from TRBV28 and TRBJ1-5; possibly TRBD1 for D (5 bases). This sequence originates from a man at least 80 years old in good health. Sequencing used blood. The CDR3 coding sequence is TGTGCCAGCAGCCCATACCGGGACAGCAATCAGCCCCAGCATTTT. Amino acids: CASSPYRDSNQPQHF.